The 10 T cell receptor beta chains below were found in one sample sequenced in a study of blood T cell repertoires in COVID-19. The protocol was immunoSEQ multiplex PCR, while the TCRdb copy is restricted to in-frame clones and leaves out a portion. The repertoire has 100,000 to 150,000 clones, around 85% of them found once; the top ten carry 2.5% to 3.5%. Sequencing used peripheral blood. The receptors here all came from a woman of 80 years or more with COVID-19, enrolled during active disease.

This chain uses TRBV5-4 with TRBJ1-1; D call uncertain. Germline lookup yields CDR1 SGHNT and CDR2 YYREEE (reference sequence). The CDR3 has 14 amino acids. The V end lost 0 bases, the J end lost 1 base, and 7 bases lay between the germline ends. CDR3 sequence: CASSLALPNTEAFF. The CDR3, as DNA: TGTGCCAGCAGCTTGGCCCTCCCGAACACTGAAGCTTTCTTT.

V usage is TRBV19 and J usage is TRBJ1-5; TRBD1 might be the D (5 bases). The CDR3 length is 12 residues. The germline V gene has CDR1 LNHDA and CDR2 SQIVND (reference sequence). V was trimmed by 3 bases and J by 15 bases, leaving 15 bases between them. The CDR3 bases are TGTGCCAGTAGTATGGGGCAGCTCCCTCCGCATTTT. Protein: CASSMGQLPPHF.

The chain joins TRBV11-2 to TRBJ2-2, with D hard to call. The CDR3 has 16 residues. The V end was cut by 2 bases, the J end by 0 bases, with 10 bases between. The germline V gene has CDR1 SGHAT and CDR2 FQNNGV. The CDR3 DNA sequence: TGTGCCAGCAGCTTACAAGCAGGTTCGAACACCGGGGAGCTGTTTTTT. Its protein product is CASSLQAGSNTGELFF.

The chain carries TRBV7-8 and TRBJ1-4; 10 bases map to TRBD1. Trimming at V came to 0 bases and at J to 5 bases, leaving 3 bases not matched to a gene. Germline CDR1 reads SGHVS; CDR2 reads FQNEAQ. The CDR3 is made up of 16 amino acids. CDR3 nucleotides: TGTGCCAGCAGCTTAGCGACGGGACAGGGGAATGAAAAACTGTTTTTT. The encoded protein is CASSLATGQGNEKLFF.

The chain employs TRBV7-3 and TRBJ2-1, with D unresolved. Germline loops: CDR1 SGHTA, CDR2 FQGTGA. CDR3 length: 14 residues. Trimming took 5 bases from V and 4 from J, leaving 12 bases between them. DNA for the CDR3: TGTGCCAGCAGCCCCGGCGACATTTACAATGAGCAGTTCTTC. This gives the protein CASSPGDIYNEQFF.

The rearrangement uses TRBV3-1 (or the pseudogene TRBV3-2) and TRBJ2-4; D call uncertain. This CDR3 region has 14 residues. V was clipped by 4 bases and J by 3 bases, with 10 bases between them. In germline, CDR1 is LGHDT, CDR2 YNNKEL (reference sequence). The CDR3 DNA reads TGTGCCAGCAGCCTAGAATACGGCAAAAACATTCAGTACTTC. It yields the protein CASSLEYGKNIQYF.

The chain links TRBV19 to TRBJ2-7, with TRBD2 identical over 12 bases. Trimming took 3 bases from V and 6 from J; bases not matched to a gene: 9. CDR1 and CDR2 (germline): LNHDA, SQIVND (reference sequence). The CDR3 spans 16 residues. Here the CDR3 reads CASSIPTLAGGSEQYF. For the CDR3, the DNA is TGTGCCAGTAGTATCCCCACACTAGCGGGAGGATCCGAGCAGTACTTC.

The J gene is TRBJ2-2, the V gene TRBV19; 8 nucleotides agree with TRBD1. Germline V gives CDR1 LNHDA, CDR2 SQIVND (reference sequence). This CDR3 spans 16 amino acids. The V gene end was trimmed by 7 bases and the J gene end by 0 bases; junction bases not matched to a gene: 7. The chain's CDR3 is CASTRPGQANTGELFF. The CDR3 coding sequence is TGTGCCAGTACCCGACCGGGACAGGCGAACACCGGGGAGCTGTTTTTT. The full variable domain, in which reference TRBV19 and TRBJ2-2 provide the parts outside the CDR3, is DGGITQSPKYLFRKEGQNVTLSCEQNLNHDAMYWYRQDPGQGLRLIYYSQIVNDFQKGDIAEGYSVSREKKESFPLTVTSAQKNPTAFYLCASTRPGQANTGELFFGEGSRLTVL.

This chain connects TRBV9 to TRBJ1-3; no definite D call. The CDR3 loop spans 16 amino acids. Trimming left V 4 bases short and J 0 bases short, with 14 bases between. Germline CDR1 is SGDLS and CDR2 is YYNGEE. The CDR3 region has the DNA TGTGCCAGCAGCCCAGCCGTGGGGAGCTCTGGAAACACCATATATTTT. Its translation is CASSPAVGSSGNTIYF.

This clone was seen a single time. CDR3 protein: CASTGTGSSEAFF. The DNA of the CDR3 is TGTGCCAGTACCGGGACAGGGAGTAGTGAAGCTTTCTTT. The J gene is TRBJ1-1, the V gene TRBV19, with 9 bases matching TRBD1. The CDR3 has 13 residues. Losses at the gene ends were 7 bases for V and 7 bases for J; bases not matched to a gene: 7. CDR1 and CDR2 (germline): LNHDA, SQIVND (reference sequence).